These T cell receptor beta chains were read from a single sample in a study of cytomegalovirus exposure and HLA in healthy donors. The data were produced by immunoSEQ multiplex PCR, yet TCRdb's version contains in-frame clones alone and is incomplete. The sample contains some 90,000 clones, approximately 78% of which appear only once. Sequences were obtained from PBMCs. The source is a man aged 35 to 55 in good health and CMV-seronegative. CDR3s include the opening cysteine and the closing phenylalanine or tryptophan. Each record gives: CDR3 length, V gene, J gene, clone size, D gene, CDR3 protein, CDR3 DNA. The D gene is left open where the match is weak. Clone sizes are given selectively: once, few, many, or a class where the clone is expanded.

CDR3 length: 16
V gene: TRBV29-1
J gene: TRBJ1-2
clone size: once
D gene: TRBD1
CDR3 protein: CSVEDSRTGRNYGYTF
CDR3 DNA: TGCAGCGTTGAAGATTCACGGACAGGTCGGAACTATGGCTACACCTTC

CDR3 length: 14
V gene: TRBV5-1
J gene: TRBJ1-4
clone size: .
D gene: .
CDR3 protein: CASSLGHRDEKLFF
CDR3 DNA: TGCGCCAGCAGCCTTGGGCACAGGGATGAAAAACTGTTTTTT

CDR3 length: 15
V gene: TRBV5-4
J gene: TRBJ2-1
clone size: .
D gene: TRBD2
CDR3 protein: CASSPTGTRGNEQFF
CDR3 DNA: TGTGCCAGCAGCCCCACCGGGACTAGAGGCAATGAGCAGTTCTTC

CDR3 length: 21
V gene: TRBV19
J gene: TRBJ1-6
clone size: .
D gene: TRBD1
CDR3 protein: CASSIRFGGTAHSSYNSPLHF
CDR3 DNA: TGTGCCAGTAGTATCCGCTTTGGCGGGACAGCACATAGCTCCTATAATTCACCCCTCCACTTT

CDR3 length: 16
V gene: TRBV29-1
J gene: TRBJ2-2
clone size: .
D gene: .
CDR3 protein: CSATEAGRRVTGELFF
CDR3 DNA: TGCAGCGCCACCGAGGCGGGAAGGAGGGTCACCGGGGAGCTGTTTTTT

CDR3 length: 15
V gene: TRBV27
J gene: TRBJ1-1
clone size: .
D gene: TRBD1
CDR3 protein: CASRSPGTGNTEAFF
CDR3 DNA: TGTGCCAGCAGGTCGCCCGGGACAGGCAACACTGAAGCTTTCTTT

CDR3 length: 14
V gene: TRBV9
J gene: TRBJ2-7
clone size: .
D gene: .
CDR3 protein: CASSPTLGWREQYF
CDR3 DNA: TGTGCCAGCAGCCCTACCTTGGGATGGAGGGAGCAGTACTTC

CDR3 length: 16
V gene: TRBV2
J gene: TRBJ2-1
clone size: few
D gene: TRBD2
CDR3 protein: CASRTLRGSSYNEQFF
CDR3 DNA: TGTGCCAGCAGGACGTTGCGGGGGAGCTCCTACAATGAGCAGTTCTTC

CDR3 length: 14
V gene: TRBV2
J gene: TRBJ2-7
clone size: .
D gene: TRBD1
CDR3 protein: CASTGDRGTYEQYF
CDR3 DNA: TGTGCCAGCACCGGGGACAGGGGAACCTACGAGCAGTACTTC

CDR3 length: 13
V gene: TRBV6-1
J gene: TRBJ1-6
clone size: .
D gene: TRBD1
CDR3 protein: CASRHTGDSPLHF
CDR3 DNA: TGTGCCAGCAGGCATACAGGGGACTCACCCCTCCACTTT

CDR3 length: 15
V gene: TRBV7-9
J gene: TRBJ1-4
clone size: .
D gene: TRBD1
CDR3 protein: CASSLRGQHNEKLFF
CDR3 DNA: TGTGCCAGCAGCCTAAGGGGACAGCATAATGAAAAACTGTTTTTT

CDR3 length: 14
V gene: TRBV5-1
J gene: TRBJ1-3
clone size: .
D gene: .
CDR3 protein: CASSPFDNGNTIYF
CDR3 DNA: TGCGCCAGCAGCCCCTTCGACAACGGAAACACCATATATTTT

CDR3 length: 16
V gene: TRBV25-1
J gene: TRBJ2-1
clone size: .
D gene: TRBD1
CDR3 protein: CASSEPGTGGYNEQFF
CDR3 DNA: TGTGCCAGCAGTGAACCAGGGACAGGGGGGTACAATGAGCAGTTCTTC

CDR3 length: 15
V gene: TRBV19
J gene: TRBJ1-2
clone size: once
D gene: TRBD1
CDR3 protein: CASSTSPQGSYGYTF
CDR3 DNA: TGTGCCAGTAGTACGAGTCCACAGGGGAGCTATGGCTACACCTTC

CDR3 length: 14
V gene: TRBV5-1
J gene: TRBJ2-7
clone size: .
D gene: TRBD1
CDR3 protein: CASSLEGGTYEQYF
CDR3 DNA: TGCGCCAGCAGCTTGGAAGGGGGCACCTACGAGCAGTACTTC